Detailed here is one T cell receptor (beta chain). This sample stems from a study of blood T cell repertoires in COVID-19. The method was immunoSEQ multiplex PCR; TCRdb's version includes in-frame clones alone and lacks a portion of them. The sample carries tens of thousands of clones, around nine tenths recorded once. The germline V gene encodes CDR1 LGHNA and CDR2 YSLEER. The ends lost 0 bases at V and 7 bases at J; junction bases unmatched: 8. CDR3 size: 17 residues. The rearrangement uses TRBV4-3 and TRBJ2-1; 11 bases fit TRBD2. The receptor was derived from a woman older than 75 with acute or convalescent COVID-19. Sequenced material: peripheral blood. The CDR3 DNA reads TGCGCCAGCAGCCAAGATCCTTGGGCTAGCGGGAGGAATGAGCAGTTCTTC. Its protein is CASSQDPWASGRNEQFF.